These 11 T cell receptor beta chains came from one sample sequenced in a study of T-cell memory formation after mild COVID-19. TCRdb re-derived calls from the 5' RACE reads in MiXCR, one entry per CDR3 protein. The sample holds 530,000 or so distinct CDR3 sequences, approximately 15% seen once. Sequencing input: PBMCs or a T cell subset sorted from them (not recorded which). These receptors all come from an adult woman who had mild COVID-19 (a few samples of this study predate the infection). Cell type and time point are not known.

The table lists this clonotype with a few counts. The V and J genes are TRBV6-6 and TRBJ1-5, with D hard to call. The CDR3 has 20 residues. Trimming stripped 6 bases from V and 2 bases from J, with 29 bases between. Germline V CDR1 and CDR2: MNHNY, SVGAGI (reference sequence). For the CDR3, the DNA is TGTGCCAGCAGCCCCGTGGGCAGTCATACCACCCACTCTCGCAATCAGCCCCAGCATTTT. Protein: CASSPVGSHTTHSRNQPQHF.

The chain has TRBV5-1 and TRBJ1-3; D might be TRBD1 (6 bases). Trimming cost V 3 bases and J 2 bases, with 9 bases left between them. CDR3 length equals 14 residues. Germline CDR1 is SGHRS and CDR2 is YFSETQ. The DNA for the CDR3 is TGCGCCAGCAGCTCACAGGGCGCTGGAAACACCATATATTTT. Its translation: CASSSQGAGNTIYF.

V is TRBV6-2 or TRBV6-3 and J is TRBJ2-2, with 9 bases lining up with TRBD2. This CDR3 has 15 amino acids. J gave up 0 bases and V 5 bases, and 1 base lay outside the gene matches. From germline, CDR1 is MNHEY and CDR2 SVGEGT. The CDR3 protein is CASSGLATNTGELFF. CDR3 coding DNA: TGTGCCAGCAGTGGACTAGCGACGAACACCGGGGAGCTGTTTTTT.

The chain employs TRBV5-1 and TRBJ1-1; tentatively, D is TRBD1 (6 bases). This CDR3 contains 15 residues. Trimming cost V 4 bases and J 5 bases, with 18 bases left between them. Germline assignment: CDR1 SGHRS and CDR2 YFSETQ. The CDR3 sequence: CASSLLVSGTTEAFF. CDR3 coding DNA: TGCGCCAGCAGCCTCCTTGTTTCCGGGACAACTGAAGCTTTCTTT.

This clonotype was observed a handful of times. The rearrangement joins TRBV6-1 to TRBJ1-5; D is possibly TRBD1 (5 bases). From germline, CDR1 is MNHNS and CDR2 SASEGT. The CDR3 consists of 13 residues. With 6 bases removed from V and 5 bases from J, the gap between germline ends came to 11 bases. CDR3 sequence: CASRLRGDQPQHF. CDR3 DNA: TGTGCCAGCAGGTTGAGGGGTGATCAGCCCCAGCATTTT.

The table lists this clonotype with a few counts. This chain connects TRBV28 to TRBJ2-7, with TRBD1 identical over 10 bases. The CDR3 loop spans 15 amino acids. Losses at the gene ends were 7 bases for V and 7 bases for J; bases not matched to a gene: 13. Germline V lookup: CDR1 MDHEN, CDR2 SYDVKM. In nucleotides, the CDR3 is TGTGCCAGCATCTCTCCCGGGACAGGGGTTGGAGAGCAGTACTTC. It codes for CASISPGTGVGEQYF.

The V call is TRBV10-3, the J call TRBJ1-5, with D tentatively TRBD1 (5 bases). Germline V CDR1 and CDR2: ENHRY, SYGVKD. V gave up 11 bases and J gave up 3 bases, with 14 bases separating them. This CDR3 has 13 amino acids. The CDR3 sequence is CAVSTDSNQPQHF. CDR3 in DNA: TGTGCCGTCTCGACAGATTCCAATCAGCCCCAGCATTTT.

The gene calls are TRBV24-1 and TRBJ2-1, with D perhaps assigned TRBD1 or TRBD2 (5 bases each). There are 15 residues in the CDR3. V was shortened by 3 bases and J by 7 bases, with 15 bases between the two germline ends. Per germline, CDR1 KGHDR and CDR2 SFDVKD. The CDR3 is CATSDGGPLGNEQFF. The CDR3 bases are TGTGCCACCAGTGATGGGGGACCCCTAGGGAATGAGCAGTTCTTC.

The sample holds many counts of this clonotype. This rearrangement joins TRBV6-5 to TRBJ1-2; D unresolved. Trimming cost V 2 bases and J 0 bases, with 7 bases left between them. Germline loops: CDR1 MNHEY, CDR2 SVGAGI. CDR3 length: 14 residues. CDR3 bases: TGTGCCAGCAGTTACGGCGGAACTAACTATGGCTACACCTTC. Amino acid sequence: CASSYGGTNYGYTF.

This clonotype showed up just a few times. The chain employs TRBV29-1 and TRBJ1-3; D is possibly TRBD1 (6 bases). CDR1 SQVTM and CDR2 ANQGSEA come from the germline V gene. CDR3 length: 17 residues. Deletions cut 4 bases from V and 0 bases from J, with 19 bases between. This CDR3 reads CSVVLGTRGRSGNTIYF. CDR3 bases: TGCAGCGTTGTTCTGGGGACACGGGGCCGCTCTGGAAACACCATATATTTT.

In this sample, this clonotype turned up a few times. The rearrangement uses TRBV4-1 and TRBJ2-3; no clear D. The ends were cut back, 4 bases at V and 6 bases at J, with 11 bases in the middle. There are 13 residues in the CDR3. The germline V gene has CDR1 MGHRA and CDR2 YSYEKL. This chain's CDR3 is CASSPRVADTQYF. For the CDR3, the DNA is TGCGCCAGCAGCCCTCGAGTGGCGGATACGCAGTATTTT.